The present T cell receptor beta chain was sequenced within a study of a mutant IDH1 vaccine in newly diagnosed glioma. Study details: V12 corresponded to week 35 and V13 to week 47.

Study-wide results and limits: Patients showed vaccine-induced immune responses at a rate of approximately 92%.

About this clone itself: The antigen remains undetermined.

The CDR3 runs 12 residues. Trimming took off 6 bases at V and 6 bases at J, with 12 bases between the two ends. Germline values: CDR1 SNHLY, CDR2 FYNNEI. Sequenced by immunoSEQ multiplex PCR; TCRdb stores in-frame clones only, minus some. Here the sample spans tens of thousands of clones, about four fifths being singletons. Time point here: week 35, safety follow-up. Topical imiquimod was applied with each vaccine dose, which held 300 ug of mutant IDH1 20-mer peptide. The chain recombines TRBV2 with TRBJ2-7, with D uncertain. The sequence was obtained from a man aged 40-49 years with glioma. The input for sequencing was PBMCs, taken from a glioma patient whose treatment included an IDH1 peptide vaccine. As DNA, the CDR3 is TGTGCCAGCAGGGCAGCCCGGAGCGAGCAGTACTTC. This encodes CASRAARSEQYF.